Below are 18 T cell receptor beta chains sequenced from a single sample in a study of blood T cell repertoires in COVID-19. TCRdb's copy holds only in-frame clones and misses some; the assay was immunoSEQ multiplex PCR. This sample yields around 78,000 clones, of which 82% are seen a single time; around 20% belongs to the top ten. Sequenced input: peripheral blood. These receptors all come from a human donor in a cohort sampled during active COVID-19.

The genes are TRBV7-6 and TRBJ1-5; 9 bases match TRBD1. With 5 bases clipped from V and 0 bases from J, the junction kept 8 bases outside the gene matches. Germline CDR1 reads SGHVS; CDR2 reads FNYEAQ. The CDR3 is 17 amino acids. The CDR3: CASSQGTGRYSNQPQHF. The CDR3 coding sequence is TGTGCCAGCAGCCAAGGGACAGGGAGATATAGCAATCAGCCCCAGCATTTT.

The CDR3 DNA reads TGCGCCAGCAGCTTGGCCCCACTCAGGGGCACTGAAGCTTTCTTT. Translated: CASSLAPLRGTEAFF. This rearrangement joins TRBV5-1 to TRBJ1-1, with a possible D match to TRBD1 (6 bases). The germline V gene has CDR1 SGHRS and CDR2 YFSETQ. V was trimmed by 0 bases and J by 4 bases, leaving 13 bases between them. CDR3 length: 15 amino acids.

This chain links TRBV5-1 with TRBJ1-4; D uncertain. The V gene lost 0 bases and the J gene lost 7 bases, with 16 bases spanning the gap. In germline, CDR1 is SGHRS, CDR2 YFSETQ. CDR3 length equals 16 residues. The CDR3 bases are TGCGCCAGCAGCTTGGACCAGGCTGGAGGAGGTGAAAAACTGTTTTTT. Translated, it gives CASSLDQAGGGEKLFF.

V is TRBV25-1 and J is TRBJ2-6, with D hard to call. V was cut by 3 bases and J by 1 base, with 4 bases left in between. This CDR3 has 14 amino acids. Per the germline V gene, CDR1 is MGHDK and CDR2 is SYGVNS. CDR3 nucleotides: TGTGCCAGCAGTGATCTATCTGGGGCCAACGTCCTGACTTTC. Protein product: CASSDLSGANVLTF.

The chain is built from TRBV5-8 and TRBJ2-7, with 8 bases that match TRBD1. CDR3 length: 17 amino acids. Germline-derived CDR1 and CDR2 are SGHTS and YDEGEE. V gave up 0 bases and J gave up 2 bases; unmatched junction bases: 10. The CDR3 nucleotides are TGTGCCAGCAGCTTGGCGGTTTGGCAGGGGGCTCCCTACGAGCAGTACTTC. It translates to CASSLAVWQGAPYEQYF. The full variable domain, completed using reference TRBV5-8 and TRBJ2-7, is EAGVTQSPTHLIKTRGQQATLRCSPISGHTSVYWYQQALGLGLQFLLWYDEGEERNRGNFPPRFSGRQFPNYSSELNVNALELEDSALYLCASSLAVWQGAPYEQYFGPGTRLTVT.

The chain links TRBV30 to TRBJ2-7; D possibly corresponds to TRBD2 (6 bases). Deletions cut 5 bases from V and 0 bases from J, with 14 bases between. Germline CDR1 reads GTSNPN; CDR2 reads SVGIG (reference sequence). The CDR3 sequence is 14 residues long. CDR3 DNA: TGTGCCTGGGGGATGGGGGGTAGCTCCTACGAGCAGTACTTC. As protein: CAWGMGGSSYEQYF.

The rearrangement links TRBV19 to TRBJ2-7; TRBD2 agrees at 8 bases. J lost 6 bases, V lost 6 bases, and 10 bases had no gene match. The CDR3 totals 14 residues. The germline V gene encodes CDR1 LNHDA and CDR2 SQIVND (reference sequence). The CDR3 DNA follows: TGTGCCAGTAGCCCTGGCGGGGGGCGAGGCGAGCAGTACTTC. Its translation is CASSPGGGRGEQYF. Filled out from reference TRBV19 and TRBJ2-7, the complete variable domain reads DGGITQSPKYLFRKEGQNVTLSCEQNLNHDAMYWYRQDPGQGLRLIYYSQIVNDFQKGDIAEGYSVSREKKESFPLTVTSAQKNPTAFYLCASSPGGGRGEQYFGPGTRLTVT.

This clone was seen only once. V is TRBV5-4 and J is TRBJ2-7, with TRBD2 identical over 7 bases. Per the germline V gene, CDR1 is SGHNT and CDR2 is YYREEE (reference sequence). V shed 1 base, J shed 4 bases, and the junction held 5 bases outside the gene matches. CDR3 length: 14 residues. CDR3: CASSLRGEGYEQYF. In DNA, the CDR3 is TGTGCCAGCAGCTTGCGGGGGGAGGGTTACGAGCAGTACTTC.

The count of this clone is one. The genes are TRBV11-3 and TRBJ2-3, with 13 bases matching TRBD2. CDR1 and CDR2 (germline): SGHNT, YENEEA. This CDR3 is 16 amino acids long. V lost 4 bases, J lost 6 bases, and 7 bases stayed unmatched. The CDR3 DNA sequence: TGTGCCAGCAGCTCGGGACTAGCGGGGCTCAGGGATACGCAGTATTTT. It codes for CASSSGLAGLRDTQYF.

The CDR3 coding sequence is TGTGCCAGCAGCGTAGGTCCCCCTAGCGGGGGGAGTTTAGCCAAAAACATTCAGTACTTC. It encodes CASSVGPPSGGSLAKNIQYF. J is TRBJ2-4 and V is TRBV9, with 11 bases fitting TRBD2. This CDR3 has 20 residues. Trimming took 0 bases from V and 0 from J; bases not matched to a gene: 11. Germline CDR1 and CDR2: SGDLS and YYNGEE.

Here the CDR3 reads CASSLADRPSVDTQYF. The CDR3 nucleotides read TGCGCCAGCAGCTTGGCCGACAGGCCCTCTGTCGATACGCAGTATTTT. The chain recombines TRBV5-1 with TRBJ2-3; the D gene is possibly TRBD1 (6 bases). V was cut by 0 bases and J by 6 bases, with 17 bases left in between. The CDR3 runs to 16 residues. Germline assignment: CDR1 SGHRS and CDR2 YFSETQ.

This clone was seen once. The rearrangement links TRBV7-9 to TRBJ2-3; 11 nucleotides agree with TRBD2. The junction had 4 bases not matched to a gene; V was cut back by 5 bases and J by 0 bases. CDR1 and CDR2 (germline): SEHNR, FQNEAQ (reference sequence). The CDR3 totals 16 residues. The CDR3 DNA follows: TGTGCCAGCAGCGCAGGGACTAGCGGAAGCACAGATACGCAGTATTTT. Residues: CASSAGTSGSTDTQYF.

The sample holds one count of this clone. This rearrangement joins TRBV19 to TRBJ2-1; 9 nucleotides agree with TRBD2. This CDR3 has 14 residues. In germline, CDR1 is LNHDA, CDR2 SQIVND (reference sequence). V shed 7 bases, J shed 10 bases, and the junction held 11 bases outside the gene matches. CDR3 residues: CASTGGVAGEEQFF. Here the CDR3 DNA reads TGTGCCAGTACCGGGGGGGTAGCGGGAGAGGAGCAGTTCTTC.

This chain links TRBV10-1 with TRBJ1-2; 10 bases match TRBD1. The V segment lost 5 bases and the J segment 4 bases; nucleotides outside the gene matches: 7. Per the germline V gene, CDR1 is WNHNN and CDR2 is SYGVQD (reference sequence). This CDR3 has 15 amino acids. In DNA, the CDR3 is TGCGCCAGCAGTAGGGGGGACAGGGGCAGCTATGGCTACACCTTC. Protein: CASSRGDRGSYGYTF.

This sequence joins TRBV6-5 and TRBJ2-1; 7 bases fit TRBD1. Per the germline V gene, CDR1 is MNHEY and CDR2 is SVGAGI. The CDR3 sequence is 13 residues long. V lost 8 bases to trimming and J lost 7 bases; unmatched junction nucleotides: 8. The CDR3 loop is CASGIQGWNEQFF. The CDR3 nucleotides read TGTGCCAGCGGAATACAGGGGTGGAATGAGCAGTTCTTC.

This chain connects TRBV5-1 to TRBJ2-7; D unclear. The CDR3 totals 13 residues. The germline V gene has CDR1 SGHRS and CDR2 YFSETQ. Trimming shortened V by 0 bases and J by 3 bases, and 7 bases separated the two germline ends. This chain's CDR3 is CASSLGPGYEQYF. DNA of the CDR3: TGCGCCAGCAGCTTGGGTCCCGGCTACGAGCAGTACTTC.

The V gene is TRBV25-1, the J gene TRBJ1-2; D is undetermined. The germline V gene has CDR1 MGHDK and CDR2 SYGVNS. Between the trimmed V and J ends, which lost 6 bases and 0 bases, there was a span of 14 bases. The CDR3 spans 15 residues. The CDR3 coding sequence is TGTGCCAGCAGCCCAACGACGGGTTCTAACTATGGCTACACCTTC. Translation gives CASSPTTGSNYGYTF.

This clone was picked up a small number of times. The chain employs TRBV27 and TRBJ1-5, with a weak D call TRBD1 (5 bases). Trimming took off 4 bases at V and 7 bases at J, with 20 bases between the two ends. The CDR3 extends over 16 amino acids. Germline CDR1 reads MNHEY; CDR2 reads SMNVEV (reference sequence). CDR3 bases: TGTGCCAGCAGTTCCTATACGGGACTCATAGAACAGCCCCAGCATTTT. Translating it yields CASSSYTGLIEQPQHF.